One and the same sample provided the 18 T cell receptor beta chains below, sequenced in a study of cytomegalovirus exposure and HLA in healthy donors (dated by TCRdb to 2016 to 2017). Libraries were constructed by the immunoSEQ multiplex PCR assay. For the multiplex PCR, a mixture combining 60 forward primers for TCR Vbeta segments and 13 reverse primers for TCR Jbeta segments was used. As stored in TCRdb, this immuneACCESS dataset retains in-frame rearrangements with V and J assigned. A fraction of the clones does not appear; measured against another copy, unresolved V genes explain less than half of the discrepancy, and the remainder lacks a known reason. The sample table contains some 150,000 clones; only one count was recorded for approximately 82% of them. About 1.5% of the sample rests with the top ten. The sample taken for sequencing was PBMCs. The receptors were gathered from a male donor in good health and CMV-seronegative.

The chain has TRBV5-1 and TRBJ1-6; TRBD1 aligns across 8 bases. Unmatched junction bases numbered 3, after V lost 0 bases and J lost 4 bases. This CDR3 spans 16 amino acids. CDR1 SGHRS and CDR2 YFSETQ come from the germline V gene. The CDR3 protein is CASSLVGTGYNSPLHF. CDR3 in DNA: TGCGCCAGCAGCTTGGTTGGGACAGGTTATAATTCACCCCTCCACTTT.

The V call is TRBV5-4, the J call TRBJ1-3, with 9 bases that match TRBD1. CDR1 and CDR2 from the germline V gene are SGHNT and YYREEE (reference sequence). V gave up 4 bases and J gave up 1 base; unmatched junction bases: 6. CDR3 size: 16 residues. Here the CDR3 DNA reads TGTGCCAGCAGCGTCGGACAGGGGAGATCTGGAAACACCATATATTTT. It translates to CASSVGQGRSGNTIYF. Filled out from reference TRBV5-4 and TRBJ1-3, the complete variable domain reads ETGVTQSPTHLIKTRGQQVTLRCSSQSGHNTVSWYQQALGQGPQFIFQYYREEENGRGNFPPRFSGLQFPNYSSELNVNALELDDSALYLCASSVGQGRSGNTIYFGEGSWLTVV.

The chain uses TRBV5-1 and TRBJ2-1; TRBD2 matches 12 bases. CDR1 and CDR2 (germline): SGHRS, YFSETQ. This CDR3 region has 17 residues. V trimming: 5 bases; J trimming: 0 bases; junction bases outside the gene matches: 6. CDR3 residues: CASSLLAGGSSYNEQFF. CDR3 sequence (DNA): TGCGCCAGCAGTTTACTAGCGGGGGGCAGCTCCTACAATGAGCAGTTCTTC.

The chain couples TRBV19 to TRBJ1-1, with TRBD1 matching 12 bases. The V gene's germline CDR1 is LNHDA and CDR2 SQIVND (reference sequence). The CDR3 loop spans 17 amino acids. With V trimmed by 3 bases and J by 4 bases, 9 bases remained unmatched. The CDR3 coding sequence is TGTGCCAGTAGTATCCGGGACAGGGGGCGGTGGGGCACTGAAGCTTTCTTT. Protein product: CASSIRDRGRWGTEAFF.

This chain links TRBV13 with TRBJ2-1; 7 positions match TRBD2. CDR1 is PRHDT, CDR2 FYEKMQ, per germline (reference sequence). J lost 9 bases, V lost 3 bases, and 8 bases had no gene match. The CDR3 has 14 amino acids. The chain's CDR3 is CASSLTSFVTEQFF. DNA of the CDR3: TGTGCCAGCAGCTTGACTAGCTTTGTCACTGAGCAGTTCTTC.

This chain links TRBV5-8 with TRBJ2-7; possible D gene TRBD1, 6 bases. The CDR3 runs 14 residues. CDR1 and CDR2 (germline): SGHTS, YDEGEE. V lost 7 bases, J lost 8 bases, and 22 bases lay in between. DNA for the CDR3: TGTGCCAGCCCCAGAGGGACACAGGGATTCAAGCAGTACTTC. Translated, it gives CASPRGTQGFKQYF. The variable domain in full, with the rest retrieved from reference TRBV5-8 and TRBJ2-7, is EAGVTQSPTHLIKTRGQQATLRCSPISGHTSVYWYQQALGLGLQFLLWYDEGEERNRGNFPPRFSGRQFPNYSSELNVNALELEDSALYLCASPRGTQGFKQYFGPGTRLTVT.

V is TRBV4-2 and J is TRBJ2-7; 7 bases agree with TRBD1. CDR1 and CDR2 (germline): LGHNA, YNFKEQ. This CDR3 spans 16 amino acids. V shed 2 bases, J shed 0 bases, and the junction held 7 bases outside the gene matches. The CDR3 DNA follows: TGTGCCAGCAGCCAAACGACAGGGTTGTCCTCCTACGAGCAGTACTTC. It codes for CASSQTTGLSSYEQYF.

CDR3 nucleotides: TGTGCCGCACAGGGGGGGATGAACACTGAAGCTTTCTTT. This codes for CAAQGGMNTEAFF. This chain joins TRBV19 and TRBJ1-1; 8 nucleotides line up with TRBD1. Unmatched junction bases numbered 5, after V lost 11 bases and J lost 0 bases. Germline V gene sequence: CDR1 LNHDA, CDR2 SQIVND (reference sequence). The CDR3 loop spans 13 amino acids.

This rearrangement joins TRBV7-8 to TRBJ2-3, with D possibly matching TRBD2 (7 bases). The V gene's germline CDR1 is SGHVS and CDR2 FQNEAQ. V shed 5 bases and J shed 2 bases, with 17 bases lying between them. The length of the CDR3 is 16 residues. The CDR3 nucleotides read TGTGCCAGCAGCCACCTTGAGGGGGGGCCCACAGATACGCAGTATTTT. Translated, it gives CASSHLEGGPTDTQYF.

This rearrangement joins TRBV19 to TRBJ2-2; D is unclear. V was trimmed by 9 bases and J by 5 bases, leaving 16 bases between them. CDR3 size: 14 residues. Germline V lookup: CDR1 LNHDA, CDR2 SQIVND (reference sequence). CDR3 loop: CASATDSRTGELFF. CDR3 nucleotides: TGTGCCAGCGCCACCGACTCGCGGACCGGGGAGCTGTTTTTT. The full variable domain, in which reference TRBV19 and TRBJ2-2 provide the parts outside the CDR3, is DGGITQSPKYLFRKEGQNVTLSCEQNLNHDAMYWYRQDPGQGLRLIYYSQIVNDFQKGDIAEGYSVSREKKESFPLTVTSAQKNPTAFYLCASATDSRTGELFFGEGSRLTVL.

This clone was detected a few times. CDR3 DNA sequence: TGCGCCAGCAGCCAGTGGACAGGGGGTGGTGGAAACACCATATATTTT. It encodes CASSQWTGGGGNTIYF. This rearrangement joins TRBV4-3 to TRBJ1-3, with 10 bases fitting TRBD1. CDR1 is LGHNA and CDR2 is YSLEER in the germline V gene. This CDR3 region has 16 residues. The J segment lost 3 bases and the V segment lost 3 bases, leaving 5 bases of the junction unmatched.

V usage is TRBV4-2 and J usage is TRBJ2-5, with D possibly matching TRBD2 (6 bases). V lost 2 bases and J 4 bases, leaving 20 bases between the germline ends. The germline V gene encodes CDR1 LGHNA and CDR2 YNFKEQ. The CDR3 spans 17 residues. CDR3: CASSQNRVSRGLETQYF. The DNA of the CDR3 is TGTGCCAGCAGCCAAAATCGGGTTTCGCGGGGTTTAGAGACCCAGTACTTC.

The rearrangement joins TRBV19 to TRBJ2-7; 12 positions match TRBD2. Germline values: CDR1 LNHDA, CDR2 SQIVND (reference sequence). Trimming at V came to 5 bases and at J to 0 bases, leaving 8 bases not matched to a gene. This CDR3 region has 17 residues. CDR3 bases: TGTGCCAGTAGTGGGGCTAGCGGGAGGGCCAGCTCCTACGAGCAGTACTTC. Amino acid sequence: CASSGASGRASSYEQYF.

CDR3 region: CACRTSGAYEQYF. For the CDR3, the DNA is TGTGCGTGTCGGACTAGCGGGGCCTACGAGCAGTACTTC. The genes are TRBV28 and TRBJ2-7; 12 bases align to TRBD2. CDR3 length: 13 residues. Germline V lookup: CDR1 MDHEN, CDR2 SYDVKM.

The gene calls are TRBV29-1 and TRBJ1-3, with D unresolved. The CDR3 has 14 amino acids. Germline V gene lookup returns CDR1 SQVTM and CDR2 ANQGSEA. Between the trimmed V and J ends, which lost 0 bases and 1 base, there was a span of 7 bases. The chain's CDR3 is CSVEDPMSGNTIYF. The CDR3 nucleotides are TGCAGCGTTGAAGACCCTATGTCTGGAAACACCATATATTTT.

This chain joins TRBV6-6 and TRBJ1-3; D gene unclear. The CDR3 extends over 14 amino acids. The germline V and J ends were trimmed by 2 bases and 8 bases, with 13 bases remaining between them. Germline V lookup: CDR1 MNHNY, CDR2 SVGAGI (reference sequence). For the CDR3, the DNA is TGTGCCAGCAGTTACGCAGTACGGGGTGACACCATATATTTT. Translating gives CASSYAVRGDTIYF.

The chain links TRBV10-1 to TRBJ2-5; D ambiguous. TRBJ2-7 matches the DNA end more closely, so the J call is doubtful. CDR3 length: 12 amino acids. The germline CDR1 and CDR2 sequences are WNHNN and SYGVQD (reference sequence). The CDR3 nucleotides are TGCGCCAGCAGTGAAGGCGGCTACGAGCAGTACTTC. It translates to CASSEGGYEQYF.

The V and J genes are TRBV28 and TRBJ2-1, with a tentative D call TRBD1 (5 bases). Looked up from germline, CDR1 is MDHEN and CDR2 is SYDVKM. The V end was cut by 10 bases, the J end by 6 bases, with 19 bases between. This CDR3 region has 14 residues. The CDR3 region has the DNA TGTGCCACCAGGATAGGGGATGTGAGCAATGAGCAGTTCTTC. Its translation is CATRIGDVSNEQFF.